This T cell receptor beta chain was profiled in a study of T cell responses to AZD1222 COVID-19 vaccine. Study findings and constraints: Females made up more of the donors, who were largely white British, and clonal diversity may have come out too low. Just a handful of people given AZD1222 tested seropositive at baseline. After two AZD1222 doses, spike-specific TCR breadth and depth rose versus day 0. All repertoire sampling was performed exclusively after the peak T cell response.

To note about this clone: Its antigen remains unknown.

Germline CDR1 SGDLS, CDR2 YYNGEE. The CDR3 length is 19 residues. V lost 4 bases, J lost 2 bases, and 8 bases stayed unmatched. Libraries were prepared by immunoSEQ multiplex PCR; TCRdb keeps only in-frame clonotypes and omits some of them. The sample comprises about 150,000 clones, 80% to 95% of which are singletons, and 2.3% rests with the top ten. The material sequenced was peripheral blood, taken on day 0 of AZD1222 vaccination. The receptor was derived from an adult in good health. This chain uses TRBV9 with TRBJ2-6; 14 bases align to TRBD2. The CDR3 nucleotides read TGTGCCAGCAGCCCCTGGACTAGCGGGAGGTTCACTGGGGCCAACGTCCTGACTTTC. This codes for CASSPWTSGRFTGANVLTF.